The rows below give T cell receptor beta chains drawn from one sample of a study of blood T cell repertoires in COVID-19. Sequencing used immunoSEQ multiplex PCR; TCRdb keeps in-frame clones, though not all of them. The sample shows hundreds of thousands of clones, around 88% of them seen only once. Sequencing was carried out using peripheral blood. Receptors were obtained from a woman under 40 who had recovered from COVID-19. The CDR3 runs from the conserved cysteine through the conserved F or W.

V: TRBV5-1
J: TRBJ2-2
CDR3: CASNTNTGELFF

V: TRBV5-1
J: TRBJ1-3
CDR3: CASSSTIGQFRNTIYF

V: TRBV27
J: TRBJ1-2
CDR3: CASSWTGGNYGYTF

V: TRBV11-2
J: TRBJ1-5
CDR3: CASSRDYDQPQHF

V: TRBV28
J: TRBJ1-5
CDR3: CASSLRGLVQPQHF

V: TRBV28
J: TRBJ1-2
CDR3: CASQQGNYGYTF

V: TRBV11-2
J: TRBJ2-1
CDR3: CASSLVEEQFF

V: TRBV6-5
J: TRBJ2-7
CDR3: CASQPLGRYEQYF

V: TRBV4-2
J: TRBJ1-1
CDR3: CASSPLQDMNTEAFF

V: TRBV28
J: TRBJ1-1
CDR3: CASSSPTALNTEAFF

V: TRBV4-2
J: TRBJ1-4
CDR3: CASGSATDRIIEKLFF

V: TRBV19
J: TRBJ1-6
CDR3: CASKDRGSSPLHF

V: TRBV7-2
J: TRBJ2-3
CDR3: CASSLTTSGGPGVYTQYF

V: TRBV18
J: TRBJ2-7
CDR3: CASSADRYEQYF

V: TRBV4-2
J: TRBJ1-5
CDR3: CASSQDLRAGRDSNQPQHF

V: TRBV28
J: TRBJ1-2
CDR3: CASSSGQALNYGYTF

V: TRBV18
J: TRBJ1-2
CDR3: CASSPFRDTPGSGYTF

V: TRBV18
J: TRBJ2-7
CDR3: CASSAGLAGLEQYF

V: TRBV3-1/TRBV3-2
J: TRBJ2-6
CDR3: CASSQAGSGANVLTF

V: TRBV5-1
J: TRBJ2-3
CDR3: CASSLGQGLSTDTQYF

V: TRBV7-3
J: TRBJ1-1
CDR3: CASSSGGTNTEAFF

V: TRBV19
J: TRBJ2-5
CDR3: CASRGRGRSETQYF

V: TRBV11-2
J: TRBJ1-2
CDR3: CASSLRWQGDGYTF

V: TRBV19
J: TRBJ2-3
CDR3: CASSPRTSASTDTQYF

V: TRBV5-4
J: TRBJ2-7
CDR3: CASSPSGDSSYEQYF

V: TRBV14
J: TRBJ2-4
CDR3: CASSQGQSVAKNIQYF

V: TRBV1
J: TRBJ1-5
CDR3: CTSSQETGGPNQPQHF

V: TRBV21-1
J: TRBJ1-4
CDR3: CASPTGGEEKLFF

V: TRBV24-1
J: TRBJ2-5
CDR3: CATSDIREQETQYF

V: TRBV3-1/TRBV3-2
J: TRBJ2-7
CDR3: CASSQGGVAPYEQYF

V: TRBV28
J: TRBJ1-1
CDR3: CASSSPIRGDTEAFF

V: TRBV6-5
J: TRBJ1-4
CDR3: CASRRGGVGEKLFF

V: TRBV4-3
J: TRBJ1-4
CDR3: CASSQGPAGGEKLFF

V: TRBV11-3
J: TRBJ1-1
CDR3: CASSSGTRQEAFF

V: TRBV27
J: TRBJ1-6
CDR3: CASSLDGNNSPLHF

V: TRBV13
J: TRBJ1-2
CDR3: CASSLVAGAGYGYTF

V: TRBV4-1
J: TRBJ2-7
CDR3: CASSQDSGRGSSYEQYF

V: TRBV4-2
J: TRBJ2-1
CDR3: CASSQDGAGMRGEQFF

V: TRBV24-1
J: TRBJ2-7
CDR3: CATRASDSYEQYF

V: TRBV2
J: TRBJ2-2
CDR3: CASSEYGTRLSGELFF

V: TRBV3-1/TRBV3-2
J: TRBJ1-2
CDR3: CASSQSVVYGYTF

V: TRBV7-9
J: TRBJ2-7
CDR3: CASSLDAGSGEQYF

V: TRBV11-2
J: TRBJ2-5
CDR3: CASSTLAGAAETQYF

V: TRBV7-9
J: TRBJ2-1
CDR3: CASSLEQAYNEQFF

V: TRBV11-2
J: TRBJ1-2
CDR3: CASSSRPGLNYGYTF

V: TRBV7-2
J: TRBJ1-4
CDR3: CASSLARGAANEKLFF

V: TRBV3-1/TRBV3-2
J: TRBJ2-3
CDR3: CASSRPGTDTQYF

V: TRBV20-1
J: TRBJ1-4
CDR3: CSTGTGEKLFF

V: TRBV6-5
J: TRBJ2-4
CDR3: CASRISGIAKNIQYF

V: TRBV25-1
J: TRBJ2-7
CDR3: CASSEYETGDYEQYF

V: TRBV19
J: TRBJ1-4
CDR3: CASSIVGSRSGATNEKLFF

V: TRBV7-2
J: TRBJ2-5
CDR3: CASSLFVLAGNRETQYF

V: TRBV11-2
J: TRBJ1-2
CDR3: CASSLDRLRGGDYGYTF